This T cell receptor beta chain was recorded in a study of PD-1 blockade in classical Hodgkin lymphoma. The study's findings and limits: A reduction in baseline TCR diversity was reportedly seen in newly diagnosed patients relative to healthy donors.

Comment on this clone: The target antigen is unknown.

Time point meaning: cycle 4 day 1 (C4D1), after less than seven weeks of nivolumab. Each patient relapsed following autologous stem cell transplantation, and prior brentuximab vedotin exposure differed. Sequencing used immunoSEQ multiplex PCR; TCRdb keeps in-frame clones, though not all of them. Of 80,000 to 100,000 clones listed, just over 90% are singletons. This clonotype originated in a human donor with classical Hodgkin lymphoma. The sequences come from peripheral blood mononuclear cells (PBMCs), collected before the fourth cycle of nivolumab.

The CDR3, as DNA: TGTGCCACCAAAACTAGCGAGAGGGTCTACAATGAGCAGTTCTTC. Its translation: CATKTSERVYNEQFF. The V and J genes are TRBV2 and TRBJ2-1; 7 bases align to TRBD2. Germline V CDR1 and CDR2: SNHLY, FYNNEI. The CDR3 spans 15 residues. The V and J ends lost 10 bases and 3 bases, in that order; junction bases with no gene match: 12. Filled out from reference TRBV2 and TRBJ2-1, the complete variable domain reads EPEVTQTPSHQVTQMGQEVILRCVPISNHLYFYWYRQILGQKVEFLVSFYNNEISEKSEIFDDQFSVERPDGSNFTLKIRSTKLEDSAMYFCATKTSERVYNEQFFGPGTRLTVL.